Given below is one TCR beta chain in context. Its cognate antigen is unknown. The naive CD8 subset, CD45RO-negative cells positively selected for CCR7, excluded terminally differentiated effector memory CD45RA+ cells. This sample stems from a study of shared clonotypes between healthy human individuals. CDR3 length equals 16 residues. CDR1 SQVTM and CDR2 ANQGSEA come from the germline V gene. Study-wide results and limits: Of the naive CD4 clonotypes, about 5% were shared across a handful of donors.

Execution of the assay was at deep level. Every immunoSEQ plate was one replicate of a subset's evenly spread DNA. The protocol was immunoSEQ multiplex PCR, while the TCRdb copy is restricted to in-frame clones and leaves out a portion. The sample contains millions of clones, 85% to 95% of which appear only once. The rearrangement links TRBV29-1 to TRBJ2-5, with D possibly called TRBD1 or TRBD2 (6 bases each). Near its end, the DNA agrees better with TRBJ2-7, so the J call may be wrong. The source is a man younger than 35 in good health. Some clones in this sample may be carry-over from other donors' samples. Sample: naive CD8+ T cells from PBMCs. The CDR3 DNA sequence: TGCAGCGTTGAGTGGGGGTTTGGGGGCGCGGGGTACGAGCAGTACTTC. Amino acids: CSVEWGFGGAGYEQYF.